This TCR beta chain was documented in a study of blood T cell repertoires in COVID-19. Overall study: COVID-19 samples from acute and convalescent phases originated in the United States, Italy and Spain.

Study processing details: Nucleated cell counts were estimated from reference gene primer amplification. Here immunoSEQ multiplex PCR was the method, and the copy in TCRdb shows in-frame clones only, minus some. The V and J calls and clone size are taken from that table; D and trimming were inferred from the DNA. The sample yields 200,000 to 300,000 clones, around 92% seen once. The CDR3 loop spans 11 amino acids. Germline CDR1 reads SQVTM; CDR2 reads ANQGSEA. V was clipped by 8 bases and J by 11 bases; unmatched bases: 10. This receptor was obtained from a young woman with acute COVID-19. The chain links TRBV29-1 to TRBJ1-1; 8 nucleotides agree with TRBD1. The sequencing input was PBMCs or T cells enriched from blood (not recorded which). The chain's CDR3 is CSIFTGGGAFF. CDR3 DNA: TGCAGCATTTTTACAGGGGGAGGCGCTTTCTTT.